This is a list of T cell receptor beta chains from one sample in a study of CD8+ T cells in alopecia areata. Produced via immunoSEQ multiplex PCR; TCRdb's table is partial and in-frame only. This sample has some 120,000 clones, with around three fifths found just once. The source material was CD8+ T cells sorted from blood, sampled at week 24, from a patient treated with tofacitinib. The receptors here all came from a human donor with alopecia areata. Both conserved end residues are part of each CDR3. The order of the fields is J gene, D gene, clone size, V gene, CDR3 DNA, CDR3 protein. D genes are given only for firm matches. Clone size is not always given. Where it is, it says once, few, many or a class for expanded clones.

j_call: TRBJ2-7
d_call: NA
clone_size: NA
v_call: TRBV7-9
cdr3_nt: TGTGCCAGCAGCTTAGCCCGCGGGATTTACCACGAGCAGTACTTC
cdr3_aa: CASSLARGIYHEQYF

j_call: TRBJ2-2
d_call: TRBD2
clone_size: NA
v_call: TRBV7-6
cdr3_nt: TGTGCCAGCAGCTTAGAGCTCGGGACTAGCGGGGCCGGGGAGCTGTTTTTT
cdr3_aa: CASSLELGTSGAGELFF

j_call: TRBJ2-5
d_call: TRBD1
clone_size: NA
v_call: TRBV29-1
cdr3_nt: TGCAGCGTTGGGGACATCAGGGGGCTAGGAGAGACCCAGTACTTC
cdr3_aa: CSVGDIRGLGETQYF

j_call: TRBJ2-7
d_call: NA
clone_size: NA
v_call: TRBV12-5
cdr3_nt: TGTGCTAGTGGTTCGCTCGACATCAGCTCCTACGAGCAGTACTTC
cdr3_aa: CASGSLDISSYEQYF

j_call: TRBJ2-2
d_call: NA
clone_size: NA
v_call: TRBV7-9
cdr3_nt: TGTGCCAGCAGCGACCATGACAGGTCCGCGAACACCGGGGAGCTGTTTTTT
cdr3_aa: CASSDHDRSANTGELFF

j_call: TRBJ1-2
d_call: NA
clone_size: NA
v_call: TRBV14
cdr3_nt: TGTGCCAGCAGCCAAGAATATTTGGGGGCTGTTAACTATGGCTACACCTTC
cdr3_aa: CASSQEYLGAVNYGYTF

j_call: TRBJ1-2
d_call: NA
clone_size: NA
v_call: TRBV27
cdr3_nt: TGTGCCAGCAGTTTACTCTCGGACAGCCCTCCCTCCTATGGCTACACCTTC
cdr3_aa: CASSLLSDSPPSYGYTF

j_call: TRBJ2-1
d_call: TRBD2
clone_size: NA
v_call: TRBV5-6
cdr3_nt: TGTGCCAGCAGCTTGGCGGAGCGGGGGGGCCGGGAGCAGTTCTTC
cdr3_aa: CASSLAERGGREQFF

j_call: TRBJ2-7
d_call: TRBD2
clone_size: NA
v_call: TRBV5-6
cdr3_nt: TGTGCCAGCAGCTTGGAGGGACTAGCGGAAACCTACGAGCAGTACTTC
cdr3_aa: CASSLEGLAETYEQYF

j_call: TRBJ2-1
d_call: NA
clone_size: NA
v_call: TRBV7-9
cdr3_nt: TGTGCCAGCAGCTTCGCAAGCTCCTACAATGAGCAGTTCTTC
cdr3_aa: CASSFASSYNEQFF

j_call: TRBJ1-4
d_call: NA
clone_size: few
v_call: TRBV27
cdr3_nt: TGTGCCAGCAGTTTTGGGGGTGTAAATGAAAAACTGTTTTTT
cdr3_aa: CASSFGGVNEKLFF

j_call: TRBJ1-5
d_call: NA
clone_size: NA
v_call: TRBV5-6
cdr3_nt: TGTGCCAGCAGCTTGACGGGGGGTCAGCCCCAGCATTTT
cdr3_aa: CASSLTGGQPQHF

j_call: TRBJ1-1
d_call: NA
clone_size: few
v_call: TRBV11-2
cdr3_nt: TGTGCCAGCAGCTGGCAGGGCACTGAAGCTTTCTTT
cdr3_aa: CASSWQGTEAFF

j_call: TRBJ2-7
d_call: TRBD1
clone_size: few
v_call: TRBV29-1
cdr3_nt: TGCAGCGCCTTGACAGGGACGACCTACGAGCAGTACTTC
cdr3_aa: CSALTGTTYEQYF

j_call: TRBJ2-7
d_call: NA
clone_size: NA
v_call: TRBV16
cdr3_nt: TGTGCCAGCAGAAGAACAGGTCGCCACGAGCAGTACTTC
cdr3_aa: CASRRTGRHEQYF

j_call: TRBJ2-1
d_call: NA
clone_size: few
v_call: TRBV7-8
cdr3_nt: TGTGCCAGCAGCCCCCTGGGGGGTAGTGGTGAGCAGTTCTTC
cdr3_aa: CASSPLGGSGEQFF

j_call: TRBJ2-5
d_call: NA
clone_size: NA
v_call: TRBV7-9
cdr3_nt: TGTGCCAGCAGCCCCCGACTACAAGAGACCCAGTACTTC
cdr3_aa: CASSPRLQETQYF

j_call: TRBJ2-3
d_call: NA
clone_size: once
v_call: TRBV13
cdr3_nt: TGTGCCAGCAGCTCCGCAGGGGTACTAGATACGCAGTATTTT
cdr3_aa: CASSSAGVLDTQYF

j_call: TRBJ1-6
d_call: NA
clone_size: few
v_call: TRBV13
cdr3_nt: TGTGCCAGCAGCTTGACTTCACCCCTCCACTTT
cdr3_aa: CASSLTSPLHF

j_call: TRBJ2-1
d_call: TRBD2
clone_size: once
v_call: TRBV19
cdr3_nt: TGTGCCAGTAGTATACTGGGGGGGAATGAGCAGTTCTTC
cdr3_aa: CASSILGGNEQFF

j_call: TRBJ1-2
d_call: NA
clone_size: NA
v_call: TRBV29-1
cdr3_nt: TGCAGCGTTGATAAGGCAGGGAATGGCTACACCTTC
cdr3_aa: CSVDKAGNGYTF

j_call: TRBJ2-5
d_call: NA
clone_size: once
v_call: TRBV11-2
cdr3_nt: TGTGCCAGCAGCTTCTTGGAGACCCAGTACTTC
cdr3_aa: CASSFLETQYF

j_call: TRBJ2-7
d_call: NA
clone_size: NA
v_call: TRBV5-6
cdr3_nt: TGTGCCAGCAGCGCCGACTACGAGCAGTACTTC
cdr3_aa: CASSADYEQYF

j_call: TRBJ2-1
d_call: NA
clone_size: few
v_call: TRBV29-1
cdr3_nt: TGCAGCGTTGAACAGAACCAATACAATGAGCAGTTCTTC
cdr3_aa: CSVEQNQYNEQFF

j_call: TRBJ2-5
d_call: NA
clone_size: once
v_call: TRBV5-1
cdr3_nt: TGCGCCAGCAGCATACACCGGGACACCGAAGAGACCCAGTACTTC
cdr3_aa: CASSIHRDTEETQYF

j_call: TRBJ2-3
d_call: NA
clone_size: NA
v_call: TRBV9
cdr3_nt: TGTGCCAGCAGCGTAGGTTCCGGCGGACTCACAGATACGCAGTATTTT
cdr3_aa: CASSVGSGGLTDTQYF

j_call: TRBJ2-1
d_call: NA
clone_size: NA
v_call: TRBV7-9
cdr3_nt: TGTGCCAGCAGCCCGGCAGGAAACAATGAGCAGTTCTTC
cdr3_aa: CASSPAGNNEQFF

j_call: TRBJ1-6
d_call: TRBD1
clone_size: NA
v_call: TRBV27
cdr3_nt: TGTGCCAGCAGTTTAGGGACAGGGTACAATTCACCCCTCCACTTT
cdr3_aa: CASSLGTGYNSPLHF

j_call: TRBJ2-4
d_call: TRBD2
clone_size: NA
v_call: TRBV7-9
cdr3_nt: TGTGCCAGCAGCCCCCTAGGCGGAGTAGCGGGGAACATTCAGTACTTC
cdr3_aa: CASSPLGGVAGNIQYF

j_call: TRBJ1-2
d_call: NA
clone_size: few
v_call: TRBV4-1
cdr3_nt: TGCGCCAGCAGCCAAGTTGACGCCGGCGAAGGCTACACCTTC
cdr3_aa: CASSQVDAGEGYTF

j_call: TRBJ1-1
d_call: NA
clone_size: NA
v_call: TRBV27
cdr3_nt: TGTGCCAGCAGTGTCACGACCAGGGGCACTGAAGCTTTCTTT
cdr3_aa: CASSVTTRGTEAFF

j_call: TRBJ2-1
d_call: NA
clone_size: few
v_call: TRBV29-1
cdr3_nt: TGCAGCGTCAGGGTGGACAATGAGCAGTTCTTC
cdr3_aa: CSVRVDNEQFF

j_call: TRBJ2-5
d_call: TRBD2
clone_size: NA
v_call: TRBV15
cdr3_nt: TGTGCCACCAGCGGGCCCGGGACTAGCGGGGACCAAGAGACCCAGTACTTC
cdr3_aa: CATSGPGTSGDQETQYF

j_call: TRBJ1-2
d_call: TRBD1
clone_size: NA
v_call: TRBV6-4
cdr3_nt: TGTGCCAGCAGCGCCGGGACAGGGCCTAACTATGGCTACACCTTC
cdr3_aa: CASSAGTGPNYGYTF

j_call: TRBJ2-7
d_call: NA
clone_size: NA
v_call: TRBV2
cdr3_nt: TGTGCCATCCTGGGGGGGGACAGCTCCTACGAGCAGTACTTC
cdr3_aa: CAILGGDSSYEQYF

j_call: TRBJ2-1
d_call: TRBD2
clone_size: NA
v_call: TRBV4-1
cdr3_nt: TGCGCCAGCAGCCAAGTCGCGGGGGAATCCTACAATGAGCAGTTCTTC
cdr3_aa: CASSQVAGESYNEQFF